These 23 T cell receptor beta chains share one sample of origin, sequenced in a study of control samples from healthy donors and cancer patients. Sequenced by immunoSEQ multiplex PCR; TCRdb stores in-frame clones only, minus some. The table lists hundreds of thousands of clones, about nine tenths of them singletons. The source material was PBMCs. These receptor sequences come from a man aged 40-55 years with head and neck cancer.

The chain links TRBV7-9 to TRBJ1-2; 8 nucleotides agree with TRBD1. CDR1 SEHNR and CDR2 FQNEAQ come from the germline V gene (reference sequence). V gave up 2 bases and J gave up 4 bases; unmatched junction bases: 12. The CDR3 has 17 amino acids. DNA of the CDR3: TGTGCCAGCAGCTTAAACCCCCATCGGACAGGGCCCTATGGCTACACCTTC. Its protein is CASSLNPHRTGPYGYTF.

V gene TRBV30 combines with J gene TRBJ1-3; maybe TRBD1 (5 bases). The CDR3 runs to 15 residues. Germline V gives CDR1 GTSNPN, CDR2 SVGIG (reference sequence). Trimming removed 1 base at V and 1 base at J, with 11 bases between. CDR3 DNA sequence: TGTGCCTGGAGTGACCAGGGTAGTTCTGGAAACACCATATATTTT. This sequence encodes CAWSDQGSSGNTIYF. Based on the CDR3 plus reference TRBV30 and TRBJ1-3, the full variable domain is SQTIHQWPATLVQPVGSPLSLECTVEGTSNPNLYWYRQAAGRGLQLLFYSVGIGQISSEVPQNLSASRPQDRQFILSSKKLLLSDSGFYLCAWSDQGSSGNTIYFGEGSWLTVV.

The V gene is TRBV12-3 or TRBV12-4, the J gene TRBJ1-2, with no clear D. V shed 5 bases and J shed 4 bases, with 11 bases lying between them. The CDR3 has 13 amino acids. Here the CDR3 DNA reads TGTGCCAGCAGTGAGGCGGCACCCTATGGCTACACCTTC. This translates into CASSEAAPYGYTF.

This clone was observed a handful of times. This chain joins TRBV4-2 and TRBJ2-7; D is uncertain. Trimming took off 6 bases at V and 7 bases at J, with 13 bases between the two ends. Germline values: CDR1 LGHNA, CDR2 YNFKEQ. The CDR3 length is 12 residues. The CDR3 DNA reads TGTGCCAGCAGACTTATACTACGGGAGCAGTACTTC. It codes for CASRLILREQYF.

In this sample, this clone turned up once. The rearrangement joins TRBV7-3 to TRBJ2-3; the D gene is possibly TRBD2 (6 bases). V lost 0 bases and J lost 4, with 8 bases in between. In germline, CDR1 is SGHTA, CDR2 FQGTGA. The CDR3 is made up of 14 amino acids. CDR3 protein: CASSLTGEADTQYF. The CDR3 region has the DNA TGTGCCAGCAGCTTAACAGGGGAGGCAGATACGCAGTATTTT.

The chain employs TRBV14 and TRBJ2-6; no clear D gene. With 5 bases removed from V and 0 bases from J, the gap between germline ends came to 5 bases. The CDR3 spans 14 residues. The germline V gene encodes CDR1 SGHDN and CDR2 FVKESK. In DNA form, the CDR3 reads TGTGCCAGCAGCAGGGCCTCTGGGGCCAACGTCCTGACTTTC. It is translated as CASSRASGANVLTF.

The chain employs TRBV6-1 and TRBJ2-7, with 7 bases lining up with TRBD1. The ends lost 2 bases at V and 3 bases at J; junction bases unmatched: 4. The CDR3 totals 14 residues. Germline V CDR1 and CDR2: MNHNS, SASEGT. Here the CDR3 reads CASSETRDSYEQYF. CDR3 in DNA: TGTGCCAGCAGTGAAACTCGGGACAGCTACGAGCAGTACTTC.

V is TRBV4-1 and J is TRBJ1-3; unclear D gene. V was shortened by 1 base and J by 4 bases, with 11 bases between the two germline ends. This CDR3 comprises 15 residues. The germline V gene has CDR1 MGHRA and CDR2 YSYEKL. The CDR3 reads CASSQGGNLGNTIYF. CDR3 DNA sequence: TGCGCCAGCAGCCAAGGAGGGAACCTGGGAAACACCATATATTTT.

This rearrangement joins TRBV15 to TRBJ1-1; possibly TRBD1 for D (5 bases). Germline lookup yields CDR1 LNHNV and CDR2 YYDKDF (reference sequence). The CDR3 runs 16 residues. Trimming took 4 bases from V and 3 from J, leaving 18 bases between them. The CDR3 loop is CATSILPRVWDTEAFF. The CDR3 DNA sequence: TGTGCCACCAGCATCCTCCCCAGGGTATGGGACACTGAAGCTTTCTTT.

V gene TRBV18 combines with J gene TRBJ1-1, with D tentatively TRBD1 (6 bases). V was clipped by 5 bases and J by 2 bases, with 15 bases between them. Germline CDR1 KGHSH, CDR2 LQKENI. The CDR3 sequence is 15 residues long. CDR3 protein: CASSYSGTPNTEAFF. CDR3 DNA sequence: TGTGCCAGCTCATATTCCGGGACACCAAACACTGAAGCTTTCTTT.

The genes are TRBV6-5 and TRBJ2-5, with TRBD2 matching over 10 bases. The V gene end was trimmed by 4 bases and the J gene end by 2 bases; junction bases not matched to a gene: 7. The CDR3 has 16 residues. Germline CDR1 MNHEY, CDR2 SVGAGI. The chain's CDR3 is CASSSERGGRQETQYF. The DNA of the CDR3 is TGTGCCAGCAGTTCTGAGCGGGGGGGCCGTCAAGAGACCCAGTACTTC.

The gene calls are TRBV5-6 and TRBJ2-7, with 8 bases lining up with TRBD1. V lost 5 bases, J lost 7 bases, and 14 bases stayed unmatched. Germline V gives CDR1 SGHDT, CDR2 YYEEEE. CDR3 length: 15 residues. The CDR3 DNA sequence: TGTGCCAGCAGGTCAGCCGGGACAGGCCCTACGGAGCAGTACTTC. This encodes CASRSAGTGPTEQYF.

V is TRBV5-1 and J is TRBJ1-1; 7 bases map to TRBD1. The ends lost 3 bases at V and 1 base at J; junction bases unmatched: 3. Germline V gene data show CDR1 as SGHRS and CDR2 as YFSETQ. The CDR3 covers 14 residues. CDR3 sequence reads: CASSSRTGNTEAFF. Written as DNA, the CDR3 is TGCGCCAGCAGCTCCAGGACAGGGAACACTGAAGCTTTCTTT.

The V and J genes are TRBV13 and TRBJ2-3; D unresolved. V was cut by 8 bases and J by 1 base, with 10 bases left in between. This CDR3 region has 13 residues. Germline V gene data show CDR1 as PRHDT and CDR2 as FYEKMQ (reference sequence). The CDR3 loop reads CASSLVGTDTQYF. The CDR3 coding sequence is TGTGCCAGCTCCTTGGTTGGCACAGATACGCAGTATTTT.

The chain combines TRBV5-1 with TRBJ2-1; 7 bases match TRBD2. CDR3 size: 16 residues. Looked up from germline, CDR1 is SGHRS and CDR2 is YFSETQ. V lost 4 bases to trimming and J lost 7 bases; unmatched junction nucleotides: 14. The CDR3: CASSLFGGSGWNEQFF. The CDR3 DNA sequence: TGCGCCAGCAGCCTCTTTGGCGGGAGTGGGTGGAATGAGCAGTTCTTC.

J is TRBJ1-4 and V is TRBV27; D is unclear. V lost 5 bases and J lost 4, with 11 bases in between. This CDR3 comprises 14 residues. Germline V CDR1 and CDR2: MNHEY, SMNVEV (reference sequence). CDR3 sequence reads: CASSQTDGNEKLFF. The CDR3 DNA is TGTGCCAGCAGTCAAACGGACGGTAATGAAAAACTGTTTTTT.

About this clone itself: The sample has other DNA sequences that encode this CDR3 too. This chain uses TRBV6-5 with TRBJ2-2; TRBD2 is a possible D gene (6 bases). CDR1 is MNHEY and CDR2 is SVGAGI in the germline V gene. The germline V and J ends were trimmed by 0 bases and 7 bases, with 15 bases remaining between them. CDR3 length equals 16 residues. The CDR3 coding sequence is TGTGCCAGCAGTTACTCTCCAGGCCGGGGAGGCGGGGAGCTGTTTTTT. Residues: CASSYSPGRGGGELFF.

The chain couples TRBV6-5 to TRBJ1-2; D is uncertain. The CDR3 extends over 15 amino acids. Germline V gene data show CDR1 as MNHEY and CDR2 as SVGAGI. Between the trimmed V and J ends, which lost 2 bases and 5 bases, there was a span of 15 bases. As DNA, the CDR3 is TGTGCCAGCAGTTACGGAGTCGGGGTAGGGTATGGCTACACCTTC. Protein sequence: CASSYGVGVGYGYTF.

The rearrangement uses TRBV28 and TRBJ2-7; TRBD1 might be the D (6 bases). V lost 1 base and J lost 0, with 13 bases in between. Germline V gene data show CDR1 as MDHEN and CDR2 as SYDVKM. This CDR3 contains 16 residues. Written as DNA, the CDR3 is TGTGCCAGCAGTTTATTCCGCAGGGGTAACTCCTACGAGCAGTACTTC. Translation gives CASSLFRRGNSYEQYF.

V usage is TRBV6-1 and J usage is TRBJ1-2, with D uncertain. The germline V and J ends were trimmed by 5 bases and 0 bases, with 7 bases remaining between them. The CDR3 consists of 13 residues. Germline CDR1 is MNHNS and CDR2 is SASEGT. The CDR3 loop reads CASSFQPNYGYTF. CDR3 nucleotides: TGTGCCAGCAGTTTCCAGCCTAACTATGGCTACACCTTC.

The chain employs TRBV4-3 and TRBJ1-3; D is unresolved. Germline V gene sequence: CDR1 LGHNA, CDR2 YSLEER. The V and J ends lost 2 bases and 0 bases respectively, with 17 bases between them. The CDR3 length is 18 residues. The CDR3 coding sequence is TGCGCCAGCAGCCAATCGAAAACGGGCCTGAGCTCTGGAAACACCATATATTTT. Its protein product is CASSQSKTGLSSGNTIYF.

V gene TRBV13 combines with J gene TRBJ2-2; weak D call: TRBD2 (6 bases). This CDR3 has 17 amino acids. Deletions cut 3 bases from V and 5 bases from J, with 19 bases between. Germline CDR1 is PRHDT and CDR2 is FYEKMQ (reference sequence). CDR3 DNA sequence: TGTGCCAGCAGCTTGCGGGGACCGGGTCCCAGGACCGGGGAGCTGTTTTTT. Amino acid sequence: CASSLRGPGPRTGELFF.

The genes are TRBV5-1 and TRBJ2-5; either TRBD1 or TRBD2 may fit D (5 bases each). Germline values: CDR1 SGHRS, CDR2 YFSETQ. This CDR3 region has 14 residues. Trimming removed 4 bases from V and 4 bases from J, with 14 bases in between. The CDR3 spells CASSGSGTGETQYF. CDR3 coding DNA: TGCGCCAGCAGCGGGAGCGGAACAGGAGAGACCCAGTACTTC.